The clone carrying this TCR beta chain has at least ten counts. The antigen is not known. There were TCR beta CDR3 regions amplified from RNA transcripts. The study used the HTBI primer set for a first-round RT-PCR of the TCR CDR3. Using its own MiXCR run on the multiplex PCR reads, TCRdb lists one record per CDR3 protein. The sample carries hundreds of thousands of distinct CDR3 sequences, nearly 20% recorded once. CDR3 size: 12 residues. V lost 5 bases and J 4 bases, leaving 11 bases between the germline ends. The germline CDR1 and CDR2 sequences are GTSNPN and SVGIG (reference sequence). The entry originates in a study of T cells in Graves' hyperthyroidism and ophthalmopathy. Clinical Activity Scores of at least 3, NOSPECS grades of at least 4 and durations under 3 months characterized ophthalmopathy patients. Study-wide points: Ophthalmopathy was identified by the model a median approximately 6.4 months ahead of onset. In blood, most of the thyroid clonotypes expanded above 0.001 were also present.

Sequencing input: blood. The gene calls are TRBV30 and TRBJ2-5; D is possibly TRBD2 (5 bases). This TCR derives from a man aged 35 to 55 with Graves' ophthalmopathy. The CDR3 coding sequence is TGTGCCTGGGAGAGAGGAGGAGAGACCCAGTACTTC. It yields the protein CAWERGGETQYF.